This entry lists 20 T cell receptor beta chains sequenced from one sample in a study of blood T cell repertoires in COVID-19. Repertoires were generated with immunoSEQ multiplex PCR, while TCRdb's copy carries only in-frame clones and drops some. The sample includes some 200,000 clones, roughly four fifths of them seen just once. The sequencing input was PBMCs or T cells enriched from blood (not recorded which). These receptors were obtained from a man aged 40-49 years who had recovered from COVID-19.

V and J are TRBV11-2 and TRBJ2-2; no clear D. Looked up from germline, CDR1 is SGHAT and CDR2 is FQNNGV. Trimming took off 4 bases at V and 6 bases at J, with 6 bases between the two ends. The CDR3 is made up of 12 amino acids. The DNA for the CDR3 is TGTGCCAGCAGCTCCCATGCCGGGGAGCTGTTTTTT. Protein sequence: CASSSHAGELFF.

The chain has TRBV29-1 and TRBJ1-2; D gene uncertain. This CDR3 region has 14 residues. Germline V gene sequence: CDR1 SQVTM, CDR2 ANQGSEA. V lost 1 base to trimming and J lost 2 bases, with 11 bases between them. The DNA for the CDR3 is TGCAGCGTTGAAGGGCGAGGTCAGAACTATGGCTACACCTTC. Encoded protein: CSVEGRGQNYGYTF.

As regards this clone: A read error may account for a junction end that differs from germline. V usage is TRBV4-3 and J usage is TRBJ2-7; TRBD1 aligns across 7 bases. CDR1 LGHNA and CDR2 YSLEER come from the germline V gene. The CDR3 consists of 16 residues. CDR3 sequence (DNA): TGCGCCAGCAGTCAAGATCCTCAGACAGGGCTTGACGAGCAGTACTTC. Amino acid sequence: CASSQDPQTGLDEQYF.

This rearrangement joins TRBV2 to TRBJ1-1; D is ambiguous. V gave up 6 bases and J gave up 4 bases, with 12 bases separating them. Germline V gives CDR1 SNHLY, CDR2 FYNNEI. CDR3 size: 13 residues. This CDR3 is CASRTQVITEAFF. Here the CDR3 DNA reads TGTGCCAGCAGAACTCAGGTTATCACTGAAGCTTTCTTT.

V is TRBV5-6 and J is TRBJ2-7, with unresolved D. The ends were cut back, 0 bases at V and 4 bases at J, with 11 bases in the middle. The CDR3 is made up of 14 amino acids. Germline V gene data show CDR1 as SGHDT and CDR2 as YYEEEE. The CDR3 loop reads CASSLGRAEYEQYF. The CDR3, as DNA: TGTGCCAGCAGCTTGGGCCGCGCGGAGTACGAGCAGTACTTC.

The rearrangement uses TRBV19 and TRBJ1-4; D may be TRBD1 (6 bases). The V gene's germline CDR1 is LNHDA and CDR2 SQIVND (reference sequence). The CDR3 totals 15 residues. Trimming removed 7 bases at V and 4 bases at J, with 16 bases between. CDR3 bases: TGTGCCAGTAATCCTCAGGGGCTGTTTAATGAAAAACTGTTTTTT. It is translated as CASNPQGLFNEKLFF.

This clone was counted only a few times. The chain couples TRBV25-1 to TRBJ2-7, with a weak D call TRBD2 (6 bases). Looked up from germline, CDR1 is MGHDK and CDR2 is SYGVNS. The CDR3 is made up of 14 amino acids. Trimming removed 6 bases at V and 0 bases at J, with 12 bases between. The CDR3 is CASSATSYSYEQYF. In DNA, the CDR3 is TGTGCCAGCAGCGCCACTAGCTACTCCTACGAGCAGTACTTC.

CDR3 protein: CASTGNSGNTIYF. The CDR3 nucleotides read TGTGCCAGCACCGGGAATTCAGGAAACACCATATATTTT. The gene calls are TRBV2 and TRBJ1-3; D not certain. The CDR3 has 13 residues. Deletions cut 7 bases from V and 4 bases from J, with 11 bases between. Germline CDR1 reads SNHLY; CDR2 reads FYNNEI.

This clone was picked up a small number of times. The genes are TRBV4-2 and TRBJ2-7; 7 nucleotides match TRBD2. The CDR3 has 16 residues. Germline assignment: CDR1 LGHNA and CDR2 YNFKEQ. V gave up 0 bases and J gave up 2 bases; unmatched junction bases: 7. The CDR3 is CASSQEGGRAPYEQYF. The CDR3 region has the DNA TGTGCCAGCAGCCAAGAGGGAGGGAGGGCCCCCTACGAGCAGTACTTC.

Here the CDR3 DNA reads TGCAGCGTTGAAGAAGCCCTCTATGGCTACACCTTC. Its protein product is CSVEEALYGYTF. The chain combines TRBV29-1 with TRBJ1-2; D unclear. The CDR3 contains 12 residues. Trimming took off 0 bases at V and 4 bases at J, with 6 bases between the two ends. The germline CDR1 and CDR2 sequences are SQVTM and ANQGSEA.

The chain employs TRBV4-1 and TRBJ2-7; perhaps TRBD2 as D (6 bases). The germline V and J ends were trimmed by 5 bases and 1 base, with 27 bases remaining between them. Germline-derived CDR1 and CDR2 are MGHRA and YSYEKL. This CDR3 is built from 19 residues. CDR3 in DNA: TGCGCCAGCAGCACTATATTCCAAGCGGGTGGGACCGTATCCTACGAGCAGTACTTC. Amino acid sequence: CASSTIFQAGGTVSYEQYF.

This clone was counted only a few times. The gene calls are TRBV4-2 and TRBJ2-7, with TRBD2 as a possible D gene (5 bases). The germline V gene encodes CDR1 LGHNA and CDR2 YNFKEQ. Trimming took 1 base from V and 4 from J, leaving 11 bases between them. The CDR3 is 14 amino acids. The CDR3 loop is CASSQVGPGYEQYV. The CDR3 DNA is TGTGCCAGCAGCCAAGTTGGCCCGGGATACGAGCAGTACGTC.

This clone was found a few times. V is TRBV24-1 and J is TRBJ2-6; 9 bases line up with TRBD1. The length of the CDR3 is 17 residues. Per the germline V gene, CDR1 is KGHDR and CDR2 is SFDVKD. The V and J ends lost 9 bases and 0 bases, in that order; junction bases with no gene match: 8. CDR3 amino acids: CATEGDRASSGANVLTF. The CDR3 DNA reads TGTGCCACCGAAGGGGACAGGGCCTCCTCTGGGGCCAACGTCCTGACTTTC.

This clone was detected only once. The rearrangement links TRBV7-8 to TRBJ2-3; D is unclear. The CDR3 sequence is 13 residues long. Deletions cut 5 bases from V and 6 bases from J, with 12 bases between. In germline, CDR1 is SGHVS, CDR2 FQNEAQ. CDR3 region: CASSPTAGDTQYF. CDR3 nucleotides: TGTGCCAGCAGCCCGACTGCTGGGGATACGCAGTATTTT.

CDR3 DNA sequence: TGTGCCAGCAGCTTAACGGGGGGATCCCCGGGGACCCAGTACTTC. It is translated as CASSLTGGSPGTQYF. The rearrangement joins TRBV11-2 to TRBJ2-5; TRBD2 agrees at 7 bases. In germline, CDR1 is SGHAT, CDR2 FQNNGV. The CDR3 is made up of 15 amino acids. Losses at the gene ends were 2 bases for V and 7 bases for J; bases not matched to a gene: 10. The full variable domain, rest sourced from reference TRBV11-2 and TRBJ2-5, is EAGVAQSPRYKIIEKRQSVAFWCNPISGHATLYWYQQILGQGPKLLIQFQNNGVVDDSQLPKDRFSAERLKGVDSTLKIQPAKLEDSAVYLCASSLTGGSPGTQYFGPGTRLLVL.

The CDR3 region is CASSWGRAGNTIYF. The CDR3 bases are TGTGCCAGCAGTTGGGGGCGCGCTGGAAACACCATATATTTT. V usage is TRBV6-5 and J usage is TRBJ1-3; D possibly corresponds to TRBD1 (6 bases). Trimming shortened V by 4 bases and J by 2 bases, and 9 bases separated the two germline ends. Germline loops: CDR1 MNHEY, CDR2 SVGAGI. The length of the CDR3 is 14 residues.

The chain has TRBV7-6 and TRBJ1-6, with no clear D. V was cut by 1 base and J by 8 bases, with 6 bases left in between. The germline V gene encodes CDR1 SGHVS and CDR2 FNYEAQ. This CDR3 comprises 13 residues. The CDR3 DNA reads TGTGCCAGCAGCTTAGTCGGAGATTCACCCCTCCACTTT. Amino acid sequence: CASSLVGDSPLHF.

The V call is TRBV2, the J call TRBJ1-1; 8 bases map to TRBD1. The V gene's germline CDR1 is SNHLY and CDR2 FYNNEI. V was pared by 9 bases and J by 1 base, with 7 bases of the junction left unmatched. The CDR3 runs 14 residues. The CDR3 bases are TGTGCCAGGCAGGGACAGGCCGCGAACACTGAAGCTTTCTTT. Protein sequence: CARQGQAANTEAFF.

The CDR3 loop is CASTLAGQNGYTF. For the CDR3, the DNA is TGTGCCAGCACCCTCGCGGGGCAAAATGGCTACACCTTC. This sequence joins TRBV21-1 and TRBJ1-2. TRBV21-1 is a recognized pseudogene. This CDR3 has 13 residues.

The chain is built from TRBV6-2 or TRBV6-3 and TRBJ2-7, with D tentatively TRBD2 (6 bases). Germline V CDR1 and CDR2: MNHEY, SVGEGT. This CDR3 is 14 amino acids long. V was clipped by 2 bases and J by 0 bases, with 8 bases between them. The CDR3 DNA sequence: TGTGCCAGCAGTTACGGGCGGGGCTCCTACGAGCAGTACTTC. It encodes CASSYGRGSYEQYF.